The 5 T cell receptor beta chains below all came from one sample that was sequenced in a study of blood T cell repertoires in COVID-19. Here immunoSEQ multiplex PCR was the method, and the copy in TCRdb shows in-frame clones only, minus some. In the table there are roughly 280,000 clones, 85% to 90% of which are singletons. Sequencing input: PBMCs or T cells enriched from blood (not recorded which). These receptors all come from a woman between 18 and 29 years old who had recovered from COVID-19.

CDR3 in amino acids: CASSRRQGNTEAFF. CDR3 bases: TGCGCCAGCAGCCGCCGACAGGGGAACACTGAAGCTTTCTTT. The gene calls are TRBV4-1 and TRBJ1-1; 7 nucleotides align to TRBD1. V lost 4 bases, J lost 1 base, and 3 bases stayed unmatched. The CDR3 loop spans 14 amino acids. Germline V lookup: CDR1 MGHRA, CDR2 YSYEKL.

The chain uses TRBV5-5 and TRBJ2-7, with D uncertain. Germline V gene sequence: CDR1 SGHKS, CDR2 YYEKEE (reference sequence). This CDR3 has 12 amino acids. Trimming removed 6 bases from V and 7 bases from J, with 14 bases in between. The CDR3 reads CASNSPTREQYF. CDR3 in DNA: TGTGCCAGCAACTCCCCGACTCGAGAGCAGTACTTC.

The V and J genes are TRBV20-1 and TRBJ1-1, with D tentatively TRBD1 (5 bases). Germline V gene sequence: CDR1 DFQATT, CDR2 SNEGSKA (reference sequence). The CDR3 runs to 11 residues. V gave up 6 bases and J gave up 7 bases, with 12 bases separating them. CDR3 sequence reads: CSAPRQNEAFF. The CDR3 DNA sequence: TGCAGTGCCCCAAGACAGAATGAAGCTTTCTTT.

Remarks on this clone: Other nucleotide sequences in the sample specify the same CDR3. V is TRBV5-6 and J is TRBJ1-2; D might be TRBD1 (5 bases). Germline lookup yields CDR1 SGHDT and CDR2 YYEEEE. The CDR3 has 12 residues. The V end lost 2 bases, the J end lost 5 bases, and 7 bases lay between the germline ends. This chain's CDR3 is CASSFDSYGYTF. The CDR3 nucleotides are TGTGCCAGCAGCTTTGACAGTTATGGCTACACCTTC.

The rearrangement links TRBV30 to TRBJ1-2; D not certain. V was cut by 2 bases and J by 2 bases, with 15 bases left in between. The V gene's germline CDR1 is GTSNPN and CDR2 SVGIG (reference sequence). CDR3 length equals 15 residues. The CDR3 spells CAWSSRREGNYGYTF. In DNA form, the CDR3 reads TGTGCCTGGAGTAGCCGCCGTGAGGGCAACTATGGCTACACCTTC.